This T cell receptor (beta chain) stems from a study of ipilimumab plus nivolumab after autologous stem cell transplantation. The data were produced by immunoSEQ multiplex PCR, yet TCRdb's version contains in-frame clones alone and is incomplete. The table shows tens of thousands of clones, with 83% occurring only once. The CDR3 is 15 amino acids. After removal of 1 base from V and 8 bases from J, the junction contained 9 bases not matched to a gene. Germline V gives CDR1 SGHRS, CDR2 YFSETQ. This chain joins TRBV5-1 and TRBJ2-1; the match to TRBD2 covers 7 bases. Sequencing used PBMCs, obtained in a trial of ipilimumab plus nivolumab as post-transplant consolidation. This TCR came from a male donor with diffuse large B-cell lymphoma. CDR3 loop: CASSLSQRGWDEQFF. The CDR3, as DNA: TGCGCCAGCAGCTTGTCCCAGCGGGGTTGGGATGAGCAGTTCTTC. The entire variable domain, with the rest obtained from reference TRBV5-1 and TRBJ2-1, is as follows: KAGVTQTPRYLIKTRGQQVTLSCSPISGHRSVSWYQQTPGQGLQFLFEYFSETQRNKGNFPGRFSGRQFSNSRSEMNVSTLELGDSALYLCASSLSQRGWDEQFFGPGTRLTVL.